Described below is a single T cell receptor (beta chain) sequence and its context. Its antigen is unknown. The PCR employed 60 Vbeta primers together with 13 Jbeta primers. The protocol was immunoSEQ multiplex PCR, while the TCRdb copy is restricted to in-frame clones and leaves out a portion. This table holds some 90,000 clones, more than 60% found once. This entry is derived from a study of cytomegalovirus exposure and HLA in healthy donors. Background on the study: Of 398 genotyped donors, roughly 81% clustered with self-reported Caucasian donors. The study, taken as a whole, reports: Some TCR beta chains (roughly 150 of them) were listed as cytomegalovirus-associated. The authors assumed roughly uniform sequencing depth across donors for presence/absence analyses.

The clonotype was recovered from a man aged 45-65 years in good health and CMV-seronegative. Sequencing input: PBMCs.

The CDR3 DNA follows: TGTGCCAGCAGCACGCCGGACAGGGCGACTGAAGCTTTCTTT. It translates to CASSTPDRATEAFF. The chain joins TRBV7-9 to TRBJ1-1; TRBD1 aligns across 8 bases. The length of the CDR3 is 14 residues. V lost 5 bases, J lost 5 bases, and 7 bases stayed unmatched. The germline CDR1 and CDR2 sequences are SEHNR and FQNEAQ (reference sequence).